What follows is one T cell receptor beta chain and its context. Germline V gene data show CDR1 as LGHNA and CDR2 as YNFKEQ. This CDR3 has 16 amino acids. Trimming took 1 base from V and 1 from J; bases not matched to a gene: 4. Original processing methods: Estimation of nucleated cell counts was performed using reference gene primer amplification. TCRdb's copy holds only in-frame clones and misses some; the assay was immunoSEQ multiplex PCR. V and J calls and clone size are those listed in that table; D and trimming were worked out from the DNA. The repertoire consists of 90,000 to 120,000 clones, with roughly nine tenths occurring once and the leading ten covering 0.85% to 1%. This specimen comes from a study of blood T cell repertoires in COVID-19. Study as a whole: Sites in the United States, Italy and Spain provided acute and convalescent COVID-19 samples. In each case, the material was cDNA or gDNA derived from T cells, B-cell-depleted T cells, or PBMCs.

The sample taken for sequencing was peripheral blood. This receptor was obtained from a man in his fifties or sixties with acute or convalescent COVID-19. The chain carries TRBV4-2 and TRBJ1-2; 9 bases are a match to TRBD1. CDR3 protein: CASSQVRTGVNYGYTF. DNA of the CDR3: TGTGCCAGCAGCCAAGTCAGGACAGGGGTTAACTATGGCTACACCTTC.